The present TCR beta chain was sequenced within a study of blood T cell repertoires in COVID-19 (TCRdb year 2020). Looking at the study overall: Samples covering the acute and convalescent phases of COVID-19 were provided by collaborators in the United States, Italy and Spain. The material from the prospective study consisted of cDNA or gDNA derived from T cells, B-cell-depleted T cells, or PBMCs. The dataset comprised deeply sampled blood TCRbeta repertoires from subjects exposed to, actively infected with, or recovered from COVID-19. The repertoires were released in a freely available public database meant as a resource for research on the immune response to SARS-CoV-2. Samples came from the ongoing ImmuneRACE study (first 160 participants) plus 1,254 subjects from 6 global collaborators. Nearly every sample came with metadata listing a de-identified subject ID, COVID-19 status, age in years and sex. Where HLA class I and class II types were available, the types were taken from metadata supplied by the sample provider, not from assay-based typing. Results the study describes overall, beyond this receptor: Clinical and demographic metadata were provided uncurated, with the amount varying by source and participant.

Whole blood was collected in K2EDTA tubes by collaborating institutions according to the institutions' own protocols. For TCRbeta analysis, collaborators shipped samples as frozen whole blood, isolated PBMCs, or DNA extracted from either of those sample types. As regards this clone: No antigen is known for it. No base-level quality is on record; no much larger clone is a single base apart.

TCRbeta CDR3 regions were amplified from genomic DNA by means of the immunoSEQ Assay, a bias-controlled multiplex PCR. Concerning the study's data processing: The number of nucleated cells in each sample was estimated from the amplification of reference gene primers within the assay. To quantify the absolute abundance of each unique TCRbeta CDR3 rearrangement, sequence reads were collapsed and filtered. For each sample, productive Simpson clonality was calculated as the square root of Simpson's diversity index across productive rearrangements. TCRdb obtained this table from immuneACCESS and retained in-frame rearrangements with V and J assigned. These tables miss some clones; where compared with another copy, unresolved V genes account for less than half of the shortfall, and the remainder is unexplained. V and J calls and clone size are copied from that table; D and trimming were computed from the DNA. This sample lists 90,000 to 100,000 clones; 80% to 85% were detected once. About 6.3% of the sample is taken by the ten largest.

The CDR3 holds 14 amino acids from the cysteine to the phenylalanine. Only the CDR3 part of the read is kept: 42 bases, read in frame from the first base. V loses 4 bases at its end and J loses 1 base; junction bases beyond the gene matches: 4. Reading the germline V gene (reference sequence) gives CDR1 LNHDA and CDR2 SQIVND. The rearrangement joined TRBV19 to TRBJ2-7; TRBD1 agrees with 7 junctional bases. Source material: peripheral blood. The TCR originated in a man aged 55 to 70 with acute or convalescent COVID-19. The base sequence is TGTGCCAGTAGTAGACAGGACAGGTCCTACGAGCAGTACTTC. It translates to CASSRQDRSYEQYF. Supplemented by the reference TRBV19 and TRBJ2-7 proteins around the CDR3, the complete variable domain is DGGITQSPKYLFRKEGQNVTLSCEQNLNHDAMYWYRQDPGQGLRLIYYSQIVNDFQKGDIAEGYSVSREKKESFPLTVTSAQKNPTAFYLCASSRQDRSYEQYFGPGTRLTVT.